This T cell receptor beta chain came from a study of cytomegalovirus exposure and HLA in healthy donors (dated by TCRdb to the late 2010s). A note on the overall study: In an earlier analysis of 587 of the donors, 276 Gb of sequence data and 100 million or so unique TCR beta sequences from about 190 million T cells were reported. High-throughput TCR immunosequencing, statistical association of individual TCRs with disease status, and machine learning were combined to predict cytomegalovirus infection status. The T cell repertoires of 670 or so subjects were profiled by immunosequencing and related to cytomegalovirus serostatus. The number of donors typed differed by locus, with about 620-630 for A, B, C, DRB1 and DQB1, about 500 for DQA1, some 570 for DPA1, and about 450 for DPB1. Genome-wide SNP genotypes for about 60% of the roughly 670 donors were used in a later genetic analysis, which treated that subset as a discovery cohort. The genetic ancestry cluster associated with self-reported Caucasian donors included approximately 85% of the 398 genotyped donors. All discovery cohort repertoires had been generated using a single sequencing platform. The later analysis used no new phenotypic data to find candidate immune exposures, relying instead on TCR beta sequences and their occurrence across donors. To study patterns of TCR occurrence, a later analysis re-analyzed previously published TCR beta repertoires from 650 to 750 donors and added high-resolution HLA genotyping. The study aimed to test whether cataloging public T cell receptors could reveal signatures of past pathogen exposure. Along with the roughly 670-subject first cohort, a separate validation cohort of over 90 different subjects was used. Across roughly 420 genotyped donors of the cohort, an average of roughly 250,000 unique TCR beta nucleotide sequences per donor were sequenced, and 15% to 20% of those sequences were non-productive. Donor age, sex, ethnicity and CMV serostatus were collected together with the repertoire data. Approximately 300 gigabases of sequencing data and approximately 91 million unique TCR sequences made up an early release that covered some 640 HLA-typed donors. Four to six DR-DQ haplotypes were handled as single units for association and clustering because linkage in the cohort was strong. An earlier analysis of 587 of the donors used high-throughput TCR beta sequencing to judge whether each TCR beta V gene segment behaved as functional or pseudogenic. HLA typing covered class I and class II loci at four-digit resolution.

Concerning this clone: Its cognate antigen has yet to be identified. No qualities accompany the bases; no much larger clone lies one base away.

The cohort comprised more than 550 healthy bone marrow donors. At the time of sampling, every cohort member was nominally healthy, though immune exposures that went unrecorded were likely present. The donor was CMV seropositive and belonged to the group of about 290 seropositive cohort members. A peripheral blood sample was collected from each donor, and TCR beta sequencing was performed on peripheral blood mononuclear cells. Genomic DNA was extracted from the blood cell samples with the Qiagen DNeasy Blood Extraction Kit. Libraries were made using the immunoSEQ multiplex PCR assay. For the multiplex PCR, a mixture combining 60 forward primers for TCR Vbeta segments and 13 reverse primers for TCR Jbeta segments was used. A multiplex PCR assay on genomic DNA amplified the CDR3 region of rearranged TCR beta genes. The amplified TCR beta libraries were sequenced on the Illumina HiSeq System as 87-base-pair reads. Per the authors' processing: In a later analysis, 77 million or so unique TCR beta chains were counted across the roughly 670 repertoires, and roughly 11 million of these chains were shared by at least two donors. To remove PCR and sequencing errors, raw reads were error-corrected and collapsed into unique sequences using a nearest-neighbor algorithm that merged closely related sequences. CDR3 sequences were aligned to IMGT reference sequences to assign V, D and J gene segments. Each retained sequence needed at least a six-nucleotide match to both a V gene segment and a J gene segment. Rearrangements were called productive when the CDR3 lacked stop codons and stayed in frame with V and J; all others were non-productive. CDR3 was defined by IMGT convention, running from the second conserved V-encoded cysteine to the conserved J-encoded phenylalanine. Sequences without an unambiguous match to a single V gene segment were excluded from the earlier analysis of 500 to 700 of the donors. An earlier analysis of roughly 590 of the donors called V segments functional above 56.7% productive rearrangements and segregating when the between-donor standard deviation exceeded 5%. A statistical classification framework was developed to diagnose cytomegalovirus status using the catalog of TCR beta chain sequences. V and J gene assignment, in a later analysis, came from comparing TCR nucleotide sequences with IMGT/GENE-DB human TR gene sequences. The TCRdist pipeline was used in a later analysis to assign CDR3 sequences and most-parsimonious VDJ recombination scenarios. In a later analysis, each TCR beta chain was defined by its CDR3 amino acid sequence together with its V-gene family, and reads without a unique V-gene family were excluded. To address suspected cross-contamination and a sequencing artifact, a later analysis removed around 590 highly shared, low-generation-probability nucleotide sequences. A later analysis calculated a clonal expansion index for each public chain from normalized within-repertoire ranks of inferred template counts. A later analysis computed generation probabilities with a VDJ recombination model fitted to out-of-frame rearrangements, and checked the results against IGoR. In a later analysis, hypergeometric tests were used to score TCR-TCR, TCR-HLA and TCR-CMV co-occurrence, with a repertoire-size bias correction applied to TCR pairs. To estimate false discovery rates, a later analysis permuted the HLA or CMV assignments 20 times. In a later analysis, co-occurring TCRs were grouped using DBSCAN, with TCRdist sequence similarity added in when clustering inside HLA-allele-positive subsets. Repertoires with fewer than 30,000 or more than 120,000 public chains, plus five repertoires with anomalous nucleotide sharing, were excluded from co-occurrence clustering. The source is immuneACCESS, and TCRdb retained only in-frame sequences with V and J called. Part of the clones is not carried over; for the studies checked, unresolved V genes explain less than half of this, and the remainder is unexplained. The DNA was the basis for D and trimming; V, J and clone size are from that table. The sample records fewer than 55,000 clones, about 70% of which are singletons. The ten biggest clones cover approximately 20% of the sample.

Broad study findings and their caveats: Several of the top co-occurrence clusters appeared to be linked to parvovirus B19, influenza, CMV and Epstein-Barr virus, according to a later analysis. A later genetic analysis reported fewer N-insertions in productive TCRs among donors in an Asian-associated ancestry cluster than the roughly 700-donor mean. In vitro tests confirmed that a few of the cytomegalovirus-associated TCR beta chains recognize cytomegalovirus antigens. A group of highly shared sequence variants was considered likely to be a technical artifact of the sequencing pipeline. A further reported finding was that TCR beta sequences accurately predicted the HLA-A and HLA-B alleles for most subjects in the first cohort. At a false discovery rate of 0.05, a later analysis linked 16,000 or so TCR beta sequences to specific HLA alleles. In a later analysis, TCR association rates were found to vary across HLA loci, with the most associated TCRs seen for DRB1 alleles and the fewest for HLA-C alleles. The only immune exposure information available for the cohort was CMV serostatus. It was suggested by the authors that the approach could potentially be generalized to other disease states and immunological phenotypes. According to a later analysis, most CMV-associated TCR beta chains appeared to be HLA-restricted, and the HLA associations seemed to be driven largely by CMV exposure. In the study, some 160 TCR beta chains were listed as associated with cytomegalovirus. A later analysis found that HLA-associated TCR beta chains were more clonally expanded and had lower generation probabilities than equally common non-associated chains. Cytomegalovirus status was reported to be diagnosed by the classifier with high specificity and sensitivity in both the original and validation cohorts. Assigning TCR associations to individual alleles was difficult when HLA alleles, especially DR and DQ, strongly co-occurred. Most TCR sequences were observed very rarely across donors, whereas some public TCRs were present in many individuals. Only TCR beta chains were sequenced in this cohort, and the absence of alpha or paired-chain data limited detectable features. The earlier analysis of approximately 590 of the donors excluded roughly 16 rarely observed V segments, including chromosome 9 orphons, because counts were too low. A later genetic analysis associated a missense DCLRE1C variant with V-gene and J-gene trimming of TCR beta chains, and an independent cohort replicated the association. Correlated functional status among segregating V segments might reflect linkage disequilibrium, but an unknown experimental factor could not be ruled out. Sequencing depth was assumed to be roughly uniform across donors in the presence/absence analyses, though that assumption may not hold. HLA typing was unavailable for some donors at each locus, so association tests used only the typed subset. Broadly in line with IMGT annotations, most TCR beta V segments showed up in productive rearrangements about 90% or about 30% of the time in an earlier analysis of about 500 of the donors.

The sequence was collected from a woman between 45 and 65 years old in good health and CMV-seropositive. The sequenced material came from PBMCs.

The nucleotides read TGTGCCAGTAGCCATCCTTCGACTAGCGGGAGGACAGATACGCAGTATTTT. Translated, it gives CASSHPSTSGRTDTQYF. The chain employs TRBV19 and TRBJ2-3; TRBD2 aligns with 13 central bases. The germline V gene (reference sequence) sets CDR1 to LNHDA and CDR2 to SQIVND. Reading from cysteine to phenylalanine, the CDR3 counts 17 amino acids. The retained sequence is limited to the CDR3, 51 bases, with the frame set at the first base. V lost 6 bases and J lost 3 bases, and the count of bases not matched to a germline gene is 9.